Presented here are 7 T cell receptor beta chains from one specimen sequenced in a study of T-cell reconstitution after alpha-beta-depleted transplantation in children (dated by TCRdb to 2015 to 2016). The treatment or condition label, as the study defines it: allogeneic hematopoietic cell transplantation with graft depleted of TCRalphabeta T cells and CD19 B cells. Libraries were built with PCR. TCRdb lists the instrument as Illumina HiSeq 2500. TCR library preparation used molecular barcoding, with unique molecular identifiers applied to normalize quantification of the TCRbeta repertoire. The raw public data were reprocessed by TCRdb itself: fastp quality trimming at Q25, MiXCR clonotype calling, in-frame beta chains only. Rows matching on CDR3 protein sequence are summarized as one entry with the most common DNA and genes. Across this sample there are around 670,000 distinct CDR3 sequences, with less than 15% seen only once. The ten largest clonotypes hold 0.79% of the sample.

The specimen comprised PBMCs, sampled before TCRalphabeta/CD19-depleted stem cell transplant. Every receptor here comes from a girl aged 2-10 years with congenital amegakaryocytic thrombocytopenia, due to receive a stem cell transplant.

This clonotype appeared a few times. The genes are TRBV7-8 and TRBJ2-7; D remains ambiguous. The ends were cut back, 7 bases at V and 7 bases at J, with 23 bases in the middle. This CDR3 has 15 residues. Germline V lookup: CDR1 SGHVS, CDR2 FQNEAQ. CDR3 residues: CASTPRGPTVWEQYF. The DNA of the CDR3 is TGTGCCAGCACCCCCAGAGGACCGACCGTGTGGGAGCAGTACTTC.

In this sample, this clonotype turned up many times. The CDR3 is CSAKLSRGYNEQFF. For the CDR3, the DNA is TGCAGTGCTAAGCTGAGCAGGGGGTACAATGAGCAGTTCTTC. The chain employs TRBV20-1 and TRBJ2-1, with 7 bases aligning to TRBD1. Germline V lookup: CDR1 DFQATT, CDR2 SNEGSKA (reference sequence). The CDR3 totals 14 residues. J gave up 4 bases and V 4 bases, and 7 bases lay outside the gene matches.

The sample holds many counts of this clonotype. The CDR3 sequence is CASTGEPYNEQFF. CDR3 coding DNA: TGCGCCAGCACCGGGGAACCGTACAATGAGCAGTTCTTC. V is TRBV5-1 and J is TRBJ2-1, with D maybe TRBD2 (5 bases). Germline CDR1 is SGHRS and CDR2 is YFSETQ. The CDR3 spans 13 residues. Trimming cost V 6 bases and J 4 bases, with 11 bases left between them.

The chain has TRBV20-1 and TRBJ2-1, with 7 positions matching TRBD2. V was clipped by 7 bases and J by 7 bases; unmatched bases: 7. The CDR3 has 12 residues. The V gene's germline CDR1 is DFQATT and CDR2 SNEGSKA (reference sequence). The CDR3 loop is CSVGLAENEQFF. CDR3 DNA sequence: TGCAGTGTGGGGCTAGCGGAAAATGAGCAGTTCTTC.

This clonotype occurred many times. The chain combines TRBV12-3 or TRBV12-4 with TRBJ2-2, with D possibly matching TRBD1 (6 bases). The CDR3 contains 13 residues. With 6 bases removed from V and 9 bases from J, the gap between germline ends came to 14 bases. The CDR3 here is CASRAGEFRELFF. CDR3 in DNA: TGTGCCAGCAGGGCAGGGGAGTTTCGGGAGCTGTTTTTT.

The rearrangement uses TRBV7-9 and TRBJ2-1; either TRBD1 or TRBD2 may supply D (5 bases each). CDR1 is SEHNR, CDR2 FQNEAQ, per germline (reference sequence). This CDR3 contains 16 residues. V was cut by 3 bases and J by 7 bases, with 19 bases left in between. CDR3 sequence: CASSFFQGDGENEQFF. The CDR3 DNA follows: TGTGCCAGCAGCTTTTTCCAGGGAGACGGGGAGAATGAGCAGTTCTTC.

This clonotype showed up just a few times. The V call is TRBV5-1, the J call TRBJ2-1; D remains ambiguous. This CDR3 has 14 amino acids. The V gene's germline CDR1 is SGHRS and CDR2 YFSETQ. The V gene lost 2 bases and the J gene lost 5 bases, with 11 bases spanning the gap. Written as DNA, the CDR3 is TGCGCCAGCAGCTTAATGCGGCCCGACAATGAGCAGTTCTTC. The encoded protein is CASSLMRPDNEQFF.